This T cell receptor (beta chain) comes out of a study of blood T cell repertoires in COVID-19. The wider study: Samples taken during acute and convalescent COVID-19 were collected in the United States, Italy and Spain. Sources were T cells, B-cell-depleted T cells, or PBMCs; the material itself was cDNA or gDNA.

Study processing details: Amplification of reference gene primers provided the estimated nucleated cell counts. Assay used: immunoSEQ multiplex PCR; TCRdb lists only in-frame clones, some missing. V and J calls plus clone size are reproduced from that table; the DNA served to infer D and trimming. The profile covers 90,000 to 110,000 clones, with around 90% appearing a single time and 0.95% to 1.3% taken by the ten largest. Germline V gene lookup returns CDR1 SGHRS and CDR2 YFSETQ. The CDR3 is 13 residues long. Between the trimmed V and J ends, which lost 4 bases and 0 bases, there was a span of 8 bases.

The chain combines TRBV5-1 with TRBJ2-7; no reliable D call. The TCR originated in a human donor in a cohort sampled during active COVID-19. Input material: peripheral blood. In DNA form, the CDR3 reads TGCGCCAGCAGCGCCGGTCCCTCCTACGAGCAGTACTTC. Translation gives CASSAGPSYEQYF.